This T cell receptor (beta chain) is from a study of T cell clonotyping in hematopoietic cell transplantation. Overall study context: Cytoreduction preceded collection of pretransplant recipient samples. Notes on the study in general: After transplant, recipient diversity fell while pathologically expanded clonotypes grew through day 180. No sorting was done, leaving CD4 and CD8 contributions mixed.

Time point noted: recipient sample about 28 days before transplant, after cytoreduction. A word on this clone: Antigen: not known.

The CDR3 has 15 amino acids. V lost 4 bases to trimming and J lost 1 base, with 10 bases between them. CDR1 SGHNT and CDR2 YENEEA come from the germline V gene. Clones were read by immunoSEQ multiplex PCR, and TCRdb kept only the in-frame ones, dropping some. Found here are roughly 34,000 clones, 95% of them singletons; the top ten hold under 2%. The J gene is TRBJ2-2, the V gene TRBV11-3, with D perhaps TRBD2 (6 bases). The sequence derives from a man between 35 and 55 years old with chronic myeloid leukemia. Some clones in this sample may be carry-over from other donors' samples. The sample in question was peripheral blood mononuclear cells, obtained before stem cell transplant. The CDR3 region has the DNA TGTGCCAGCAGCTCTCCGGGAGAGAACACCGGGGAGCTGTTTTTT. It is translated as CASSSPGENTGELFF. The whole variable domain, filled in from reference TRBV11-3 and TRBJ2-2, reads EAGVVQSPRYKIIEKKQPVAFWCNPISGHNTLYWYLQNLGQGPELLIRYENEEAVDDSQLPKDRFSAERLKGVDSTLKIQPAELGDSAVYLCASSSPGENTGELFFGEGSRLTVL.